A single sample is the source of the 14 T cell receptor beta chains below, sequenced in a study of T cell responses to AZD1222 COVID-19 vaccine. TCRdb's copy holds only in-frame clones and misses some; the assay was immunoSEQ multiplex PCR. This sample has roughly 150,000 clones, with roughly 90% found just once. The sequencing here drew on peripheral blood, taken 28 days after the second AZD1222 dose. These receptors all stem from an adult who received the AZD1222 COVID-19 vaccine.

The chain recombines TRBV28 with TRBJ1-1; D not certain. The CDR3 covers 13 residues. Germline lookup yields CDR1 MDHEN and CDR2 SYDVKM. Trimming pared 10 bases from V and 0 bases from J, leaving 12 bases between. The CDR3 here is CATFLGMNTEAFF. Here the CDR3 DNA reads TGTGCCACCTTCTTGGGCATGAACACTGAAGCTTTCTTT.

The chain combines TRBV2 with TRBJ2-7; possible D gene TRBD2, 5 bases. There are 13 residues in the CDR3. CDR1 SNHLY and CDR2 FYNNEI come from the germline V gene. The ends were cut back, 2 bases at V and 2 bases at J, with 7 bases in the middle. The CDR3 sequence is CASSETSTYEQYV. As DNA, the CDR3 is TGTGCCAGCAGTGAAACTAGTACCTACGAGCAGTACGTC.

A few counts support this clone. The V call is TRBV28, the J call TRBJ1-3; possible D gene TRBD1, 5 bases. CDR1 is MDHEN and CDR2 is SYDVKM in the germline V gene. Deletions cut 5 bases from V and 2 bases from J, with 13 bases between. The CDR3 loop spans 15 amino acids. CDR3 protein: CASSGTRETGNTIYF. CDR3 sequence (DNA): TGTGCCAGCAGTGGAACCAGGGAAACTGGAAACACCATATATTTT.

The rearrangement uses TRBV7-3 and TRBJ1-1; D may be TRBD1 (5 bases). The germline CDR1 and CDR2 sequences are SGHTA and FQGTGA. CDR3 size: 14 residues. V gave up 5 bases and J gave up 1 base, with 11 bases separating them. The DNA for the CDR3 is TGTGCCAGCAGCCCCCGGGGGGGGAACACTGAAGCTTTCTTT. Translating it yields CASSPRGGNTEAFF.

V and J are TRBV19 and TRBJ2-3; no reliable D call. This CDR3 comprises 12 residues. Germline CDR1 is LNHDA and CDR2 is SQIVND (reference sequence). V was trimmed by 5 bases and J by 2 bases, leaving 5 bases between them. The CDR3 region is CASSRHTDTQYF. The CDR3 bases are TGTGCCAGTAGTCGTCACACAGATACGCAGTATTTT.

CDR3 in DNA: TGTGCCACCAGCAGAGATCAGGGCTCGTGGAATGAGCAGTTCTTC. Protein product: CATSRDQGSWNEQFF. This rearrangement joins TRBV15 to TRBJ2-1; D might be TRBD1 (5 bases). This CDR3 comprises 15 residues. The germline V and J ends were trimmed by 0 bases and 7 bases, with 13 bases remaining between them. From germline, CDR1 is LNHNV and CDR2 YYDKDF (reference sequence).

The gene calls are TRBV6-2 or TRBV6-3 and TRBJ2-3, with D uncertain. Germline loops: CDR1 MNHEY, CDR2 SVGEGT. V dropped 2 bases and J dropped 0 bases, with 9 bases sitting between them. This CDR3 spans 15 amino acids. CDR3: CASSYIGDSTDTQYF. CDR3 bases: TGTGCCAGCAGTTACATTGGAGATAGCACAGATACGCAGTATTTT.

CDR3 nucleotide sequence: TGTGCCAGCAGTAAACTTCAGGGACGGCCCGGGGAGCTGTTTTTT. Its translation is CASSKLQGRPGELFF. V and J are TRBV6-5 and TRBJ2-2, with D tentatively TRBD1 or TRBD2 (5 bases each). CDR3 length: 15 residues. Germline assignment: CDR1 MNHEY and CDR2 SVGAGI. Trimming took off 5 bases at V and 6 bases at J, with 16 bases between the two ends.

The chain combines TRBV28 with TRBJ1-4; D is perhaps TRBD1 (5 bases). CDR1 is MDHEN and CDR2 is SYDVKM in the germline V gene. The CDR3 contains 15 residues. The ends were cut back, 4 bases at V and 7 bases at J, with 16 bases in the middle. The CDR3 here is CASSSGGGGREKLFF. In DNA form, the CDR3 reads TGTGCCAGCAGTTCGGGCGGGGGAGGGCGTGAAAAACTGTTTTTT.

The V call is TRBV6-5, the J call TRBJ2-7; D unresolved. This CDR3 is 15 amino acids long. V was pared by 0 bases and J by 4 bases, with 13 bases between. Germline CDR1 MNHEY, CDR2 SVGAGI. The CDR3, as DNA: TGTGCCAGCAGTTACTCTCTGGGCCTAGGATACGAGCAGTACTTC. Translation gives CASSYSLGLGYEQYF.

CDR3 nucleotides: TGTGCCAGCAGTGGACCTCGACAGGGGGCTAGCTATGGCTACACCTTC. It specifies CASSGPRQGASYGYTF. This chain connects TRBV6-2 or TRBV6-3 to TRBJ1-2, with TRBD1 matching 10 bases. Germline V gives CDR1 MNHEY, CDR2 SVGEGT. The ends lost 5 bases at V and 4 bases at J; junction bases unmatched: 10. The CDR3 loop spans 16 amino acids.

The chain joins TRBV11-2 to TRBJ1-6, with D possibly being TRBD1 (6 bases). Germline-derived CDR1 and CDR2 are SGHAT and FQNNGV. Trimming stripped 5 bases from V and 7 bases from J, with 9 bases between. The CDR3 runs 13 residues. CDR3 nucleotide sequence: TGTGCCAGCAGCGTTACAGGGAATTCACCCCTCCACTTT. Amino acid sequence: CASSVTGNSPLHF.

CDR3 nucleotide sequence: TGCGCCAGCAGCTTAACGGGACTAGCGGGAGGGATGAAGACCCAGTACTTC. Residues: CASSLTGLAGGMKTQYF. This sequence joins TRBV5-1 and TRBJ2-5; TRBD2 aligns across 16 bases. Germline loops: CDR1 SGHRS, CDR2 YFSETQ. The V segment lost 2 bases and the J segment 6 bases; nucleotides outside the gene matches: 7. The CDR3 loop spans 17 amino acids.

The chain combines TRBV7-3 with TRBJ1-1; no clear D. Between the trimmed V and J ends, which lost 3 bases and 0 bases, there was a span of 5 bases. The CDR3 is 13 residues long. Germline V CDR1 and CDR2: SGHTA, FQGTGA. The CDR3 here is CASSFQLNTEAFF. CDR3 DNA: TGTGCCAGCAGCTTCCAACTGAACACTGAAGCTTTCTTT.